This entry lists 18 T cell receptor beta chains sequenced from one sample in a study of cytomegalovirus exposure and HLA in healthy donors (dated by TCRdb to about 2017). Library preparation used the immunoSEQ multiplex PCR assay. What TCRdb holds here is the immuneACCESS table cut down to in-frame rearrangements. Part of the clones is not present; checked against another copy, under half of the missing clones reflect an unresolved V gene, and the others are unexplained. The sample data list 90,000 to 140,000 clones, and around 86% of these were observed just once. Approximately 4% of the sample is held by the ten biggest clonotypes. Sequencing used PBMCs. The receptors stem from a woman between 18 and 30 years old in good health and CMV-seropositive.

The rearrangement joins TRBV28 to TRBJ1-1; weak D call: TRBD1 (5 bases). Trimming removed 3 bases at V and 5 bases at J, with 7 bases between. Germline V gives CDR1 MDHEN, CDR2 SYDVKM. This CDR3 has 12 residues. This chain's CDR3 is CASSFGGTEAFF. DNA for the CDR3: TGTGCCAGCAGTTTTGGGGGGACTGAAGCTTTCTTT. Supplemented by reference TRBV28 and TRBJ1-1, the full variable domain reads DVKVTQSSRYLVKRTGEKVFLECVQDMDHENMFWYRQDPGLGLRLIYFSYDVKMKEKGDIPEGYSVSREKKERFSLILESASTNQTSMYLCASSFGGTEAFFGQGTRLTVV.

A note on this clone: This CDR3 is also generated by other DNA sequences in the sample. The chain combines TRBV14 with TRBJ1-1, with TRBD1 matching 7 bases. The CDR3 totals 15 residues. The ends lost 3 bases at V and 0 bases at J; junction bases unmatched: 4. Germline V CDR1 and CDR2: SGHDN, FVKESK. CDR3 in amino acids: CASSQRTGLNTEAFF. CDR3 nucleotide sequence: TGTGCCAGCAGCCAGAGGACAGGACTGAACACTGAAGCTTTCTTT.

This clone appeared once. The gene calls are TRBV10-1 and TRBJ1-1, with D possibly matching TRBD1 (5 bases). CDR1 and CDR2 (germline): WNHNN, SYGVQD (reference sequence). The CDR3 length is 13 residues. With 8 bases removed from V and 1 base from J, the gap between germline ends came to 11 bases. The chain's CDR3 is CASRGKENTEAFF. The CDR3 DNA follows: TGCGCCAGCCGGGGGAAGGAGAACACTGAAGCTTTCTTT.

This sequence joins TRBV9 and TRBJ2-1, with TRBD2 matching 12 bases. The CDR3 has 16 amino acids. Germline loops: CDR1 SGDLS, CDR2 YYNGEE. Trimming cost V 3 bases and J 3 bases; bases outside gene matches: 4. The CDR3 DNA is TGTGCCAGCAGCGCCCGACTAGCGGGGGTCTACAATGAGCAGTTCTTC. This sequence encodes CASSARLAGVYNEQFF.

The genes are TRBV7-2 and TRBJ2-1; tentatively, D is TRBD2 (5 bases). V lost 3 bases, J lost 10 bases, and 13 bases lay in between. CDR3 size: 13 residues. Germline CDR1 SGHTA, CDR2 FQGNSA. CDR3 DNA sequence: TGTGCCAGCAGCTTTATAAAGGGCGGGGAGCAGTTCTTC. It translates to CASSFIKGGEQFF. The whole variable domain, remainder taken from reference TRBV7-2 and TRBJ2-1, is GAGVSQSPSNKVTEKGKDVELRCDPISGHTALYWYRQSLGQGLEFLIYFQGNSAPDKSGLPSDRFSAERTGGSVSTLTIQRTQQEDSAVYLCASSFIKGGEQFFGPGTRLTVL.

The chain joins TRBV5-4 to TRBJ1-2; tentatively, D is TRBD1 (5 bases). The germline V gene encodes CDR1 SGHNT and CDR2 YYREEE (reference sequence). Trimming left V 6 bases short and J 4 bases short, with 19 bases between. The CDR3 totals 15 residues. CDR3 amino acids: CASTITGGIGYGYTF. CDR3 in DNA: TGTGCCAGCACCATTACGGGGGGGATTGGCTATGGCTACACCTTC.

The V gene is TRBV11-2, the J gene TRBJ2-5; D unresolved. Germline loops: CDR1 SGHAT, CDR2 FQNNGV. Trimming stripped 4 bases from V and 0 bases from J, with 12 bases between. CDR3 length: 15 amino acids. CDR3 bases: TGTGCCAGCAGCTCTTTCCTACCGTACCAAGAGACCCAGTACTTC. Its protein product is CASSSFLPYQETQYF. Supplemented by reference TRBV11-2 and TRBJ2-5, the full variable domain reads EAGVAQSPRYKIIEKRQSVAFWCNPISGHATLYWYQQILGQGPKLLIQFQNNGVVDDSQLPKDRFSAERLKGVDSTLKIQPAKLEDSAVYLCASSSFLPYQETQYFGPGTRLLVL.

This chain joins TRBV7-2 and TRBJ2-1, with 8 bases identical to TRBD2. The CDR3 is 16 amino acids. From germline, CDR1 is SGHTA and CDR2 FQGNSA. The ends lost 0 bases at V and 7 bases at J; junction bases unmatched: 8. CDR3 residues: CASSLAVLAGGNEQFF. CDR3 nucleotides: TGTGCCAGCAGCTTAGCAGTTCTAGCGGGTGGGAATGAGCAGTTCTTC. Looking up the rest from reference TRBV7-2 and TRBJ2-1 gives the full variable domain: GAGVSQSPSNKVTEKGKDVELRCDPISGHTALYWYRQSLGQGLEFLIYFQGNSAPDKSGLPSDRFSAERTGGSVSTLTIQRTQQEDSAVYLCASSLAVLAGGNEQFFGPGTRLTVL.

The chain recombines TRBV7-9 with TRBJ2-2; 8 bases line up with TRBD1. Germline CDR1 is SEHNR and CDR2 is FQNEAQ (reference sequence). V shed 4 bases and J 3 bases; nucleotides not matched to a gene: 10. The CDR3 length is 17 residues. CDR3 in DNA: TGTGCCAGCAGCTCCCCCCGGTCAGGGGGCGACACCGGGGAGCTGTTTTTT. Translated, it gives CASSSPRSGGDTGELFF. Supplemented by reference TRBV7-9 and TRBJ2-2, the full variable domain reads DTGVSQNPRHKITKRGQNVTFRCDPISEHNRLYWYRQTLGQGPEFLTYFQNEAQLEKSRLLSDRFSAERPKGSFSTLEIQRTEQGDSAMYLCASSSPRSGGDTGELFFGEGSRLTVL.

The rearrangement uses TRBV5-1 and TRBJ2-3; weak D call: TRBD2 (6 bases). The CDR3 consists of 16 residues. Trimming pared 0 bases from V and 8 bases from J, leaving 19 bases between. CDR1 SGHRS and CDR2 YFSETQ come from the germline V gene. The CDR3 protein is CASSLGGGAGKVTQYF. The CDR3 DNA reads as TGCGCCAGCAGCTTGGGCGGCGGGGCTGGCAAAGTTACGCAGTATTTT.

This chain uses TRBV11-1 with TRBJ2-5; a weak D match, TRBD1 (7 bases). Per germline, CDR1 SGHAT and CDR2 FQDESV (reference sequence). This CDR3 is built from 15 residues. The V and J ends lost 4 bases and 2 bases respectively, with 14 bases between them. The CDR3 loop reads CASSSPGGQQETQYF. CDR3 in DNA: TGTGCCAGCAGCTCCCCAGGGGGGCAACAAGAGACCCAGTACTTC.

The chain has TRBV5-1 and TRBJ2-2; maybe TRBD1 (6 bases). The germline gives CDR1 SGHRS, CDR2 YFSETQ. Deletions cut 4 bases from V and 0 bases from J, with 13 bases between. The CDR3 has 16 residues. The CDR3 DNA sequence: TGCGCCAGCAGCCCGACCCCAGGGGCGAACACCGGGGAGCTGTTTTTT. Protein sequence: CASSPTPGANTGELFF.

The rearrangement joins TRBV29-1 to TRBJ1-1, with D tentatively TRBD1 (6 bases). CDR1 is SQVTM and CDR2 is ANQGSEA in the germline V gene. This CDR3 has 12 residues. The V gene lost 7 bases and the J gene lost 4 bases, with 13 bases spanning the gap. CDR3: CSGLDRATEAFF. Written as DNA, the CDR3 is TGCAGCGGCTTGGACAGAGCCACTGAAGCTTTCTTT.

This sequence joins TRBV7-8 and TRBJ1-2, with D uncertain. Germline V CDR1 and CDR2: SGHVS, FQNEAQ. The CDR3 loop spans 14 amino acids. V was trimmed by 1 base and J by 9 bases, leaving 15 bases between them. The CDR3, as DNA: TGTGCCAGCAGCTTAGTAACAGACACGAATCGCTACACCTTC. Translated, it gives CASSLVTDTNRYTF.

V is TRBV18 and J is TRBJ2-3; D may be TRBD1 (5 bases). Trimming left V 2 bases short and J 0 bases short, with 12 bases between. The CDR3 has 16 amino acids. Germline V gene sequence: CDR1 KGHSH, CDR2 LQKENI. As DNA, the CDR3 is TGTGCCAGCTCACCAGTTAAGGGGCGAAGCACAGATACGCAGTATTTT. Its protein product is CASSPVKGRSTDTQYF.

The V gene is TRBV11-2, the J gene TRBJ2-1; 7 nucleotides agree with TRBD2. Germline CDR1 SGHAT, CDR2 FQNNGV. J gave up 7 bases and V 4 bases, and 4 bases lay outside the gene matches. The CDR3 loop spans 13 amino acids. The CDR3 spells CASSSGLHNEQFF. CDR3 coding DNA: TGTGCCAGCAGCTCGGGACTACATAATGAGCAGTTCTTC.

The chain is built from TRBV27 and TRBJ1-1; perhaps TRBD1 as D (6 bases). From germline, CDR1 is MNHEY and CDR2 SMNVEV (reference sequence). Trimming took off 3 bases at V and 6 bases at J, with 14 bases between the two ends. The CDR3 consists of 14 residues. CDR3 amino acids: CASSFLQGNAEAFF. DNA for the CDR3: TGTGCCAGCAGTTTCTTACAGGGCAACGCTGAAGCTTTCTTT.

V and J are TRBV9 and TRBJ2-3, with D perhaps TRBD1 (6 bases). CDR1 is SGDLS, CDR2 YYNGEE, per germline. This CDR3 is 15 amino acids long. V lost 4 bases and J lost 1, with 13 bases in between. The CDR3 region is CASSPTGFGTDTQYF. The CDR3 coding sequence is TGTGCCAGCAGCCCTACAGGGTTTGGCACAGATACGCAGTATTTT. The full variable domain, in which reference TRBV9 and TRBJ2-3 provide the parts outside the CDR3, is DSGVTQTPKHLITATGQRVTLRCSPRSGDLSVYWYQQSLDQGLQFLIQYYNGEERAKGNILERFSAQQFPDLHSELNLSSLELGDSALYFCASSPTGFGTDTQYFGPGTRLTVL.